Each of the 27 T cell receptor beta chains below was sequenced from the same sample in a study of immune characterization of retroperitoneal liposarcoma. TCRdb recomputed calls from the PCR reads with MiXCR, one row per CDR3 protein. This table holds about 3,100 distinct CDR3 sequences, roughly half found once. Material: tumor tissue. All receptors come from a male donor with retroperitoneal liposarcoma.

The chain is built from TRBV11-2 and TRBJ2-5; 10 nucleotides match TRBD2. V gave up 1 base and J gave up 1 base; unmatched junction bases: 0. The CDR3 is 15 amino acids. In germline, CDR1 is SGHAT, CDR2 FQNNGV. The CDR3 spells CASSLVAGGQETQYF. The CDR3 nucleotides are TGTGCCAGCAGCTTAGTAGCGGGAGGCCAAGAGACCCAGTACTTC.

There are a few counts of this clonotype. The V call is TRBV6-1, the J call TRBJ2-1, with D maybe TRBD1 (5 bases). The germline CDR1 and CDR2 sequences are MNHNS and SASEGT. The CDR3 is 15 amino acids. The V end was cut by 7 bases, the J end by 4 bases, with 17 bases between. The CDR3 DNA sequence: TGTGCCAGCACCATAAACGGGCAGGGATACAATGAGCAGTTCTTC. Encoded protein: CASTINGQGYNEQFF.

This clonotype is judged medium-sized (0.01 to 0.1%). CDR3 nucleotides: TGTGCCAGCAGTGCCCGGACAGGGGGTGGCACAGATACGCAGTATTTT. The encoded protein is CASSARTGGGTDTQYF. The J gene is TRBJ2-3, the V gene TRBV6-1; 10 bases match TRBD1. V shed 4 bases, J shed 1 base, and the junction held 5 bases outside the gene matches. The CDR3 contains 16 residues. Per the germline V gene, CDR1 is MNHNS and CDR2 is SASEGT.

The chain couples TRBV12-3 or TRBV12-4 to TRBJ2-1; D possibly corresponds to TRBD1 (5 bases). V was clipped by 1 base and J by 4 bases, with 14 bases between them. The CDR3 contains 16 residues. CDR3 residues: CASSLEQGAGYNEQFF. CDR3 sequence (DNA): TGTGCCAGCAGTTTAGAGCAAGGGGCTGGATACAATGAGCAGTTCTTC.

As DNA, the CDR3 is TGTGCCATCAGTGAGGGGGCCGGGGAGCTGTTTTTT. It encodes CAISEGAGELFF. V gene TRBV10-3 combines with J gene TRBJ2-2; D is unresolved. Germline V CDR1 and CDR2: ENHRY, SYGVKD. V was clipped by 2 bases and J by 6 bases, with 4 bases between them. The CDR3 consists of 12 residues.

The V and J genes are TRBV6-6 and TRBJ1-1, with D possibly TRBD1 on 5 matching bases. This CDR3 is built from 12 residues. Germline CDR1 is MNHNY and CDR2 is SVGAGI (reference sequence). V was trimmed by 2 bases and J by 11 bases, leaving 12 bases between them. The CDR3 region has the DNA TGTGCCAGCAGTTACCCCGACCCAGGGGCTTTCTTT. Translating gives CASSYPDPGAFF.

The J gene is TRBJ2-1, the V gene TRBV7-8; perhaps TRBD2 as D (6 bases). TRBJ2-7 explains the end of the DNA better; the J call may be wrong. Germline V gene sequence: CDR1 SGHVS, CDR2 FQNEAQ. This CDR3 is 14 amino acids long. CDR3 nucleotide sequence: TGTGCCAGCGCGTTGACTAGGACCTACAATGAGCAGTACTTC. Its translation is CASALTRTYNEQYF.

The chain is built from TRBV6-1 and TRBJ1-2; a possible D gene is TRBD1 (5 bases). The germline V and J ends were trimmed by 8 bases and 1 base, with 14 bases remaining between them. Per germline, CDR1 MNHNS and CDR2 SASEGT. The CDR3 spans 14 residues. The CDR3 reads CASGEQGGNYGYTF. CDR3 sequence (DNA): TGTGCCAGCGGGGAGCAGGGCGGTAACTATGGCTACACCTTC.

V is TRBV6-1 and J is TRBJ2-5; 11 bases agree with TRBD2. The end of the DNA is better explained by TRBJ2-1, so the J call may be wrong. The length of the CDR3 is 15 residues. CDR1 MNHNS and CDR2 SASEGT come from the germline V gene. The chain's CDR3 is CASSPLAGGYNEQFF. CDR3 bases: TGTGCCAGCAGCCCCCTAGCGGGGGGTTACAATGAGCAGTTCTTC.

This chain connects TRBV6-6 to TRBJ2-2; 11 bases are shared with TRBD2. Germline values: CDR1 MNHNY, CDR2 SVGAGI (reference sequence). Trimming took 8 bases from V and 3 from J; bases not matched to a gene: 14. This CDR3 contains 18 residues. CDR3 in amino acids: CASRWAPLAGGHTGELFF. The CDR3 DNA sequence: TGTGCCAGCCGCTGGGCCCCCCTAGCGGGAGGACACACCGGGGAGCTGTTTTTT.

This clonotype is medium-sized within its sample. The chain employs TRBV7-2 and TRBJ2-1; TRBD2 matches at 7 bases. The DNA end favors TRBJ2-7, so the J call may be wrong. CDR1 is SGHTA and CDR2 is FQGNSA in the germline V gene. The CDR3 is 16 residues long. CDR3 protein: CASSPSGRLARFEQYF. The CDR3 DNA follows: TGTGCCAGCAGCCCCTCCGGGAGACTAGCTCGCTTCGAGCAGTACTTC.

This clonotype is deemed large. V gene TRBV6-1 combines with J gene TRBJ2-5; no clear D gene. Germline values: CDR1 MNHNS, CDR2 SASEGT. This CDR3 region has 12 residues. Trimming stripped 2 bases from V and 5 bases from J, with 6 bases between. As DNA, the CDR3 is TGTGCCAGCAGTGAACTTGCGGAGACCCAGTACTTC. This gives the protein CASSELAETQYF.

CDR3 region: CASRRRGLRDGGDEQYF. The DNA for the CDR3 is TGTGCCAGCAGGCGTAGGGGACTCCGGGACGGGGGAGACGAGCAGTACTTC. The V call is TRBV27, the J call TRBJ2-1; a possible D gene is TRBD2 (6 bases). Near its end, the DNA agrees better with TRBJ2-7, so the J call may be wrong. CDR3 length equals 17 residues. CDR1 is MNHEY and CDR2 is SMNVEV in the germline V gene (reference sequence).

This clonotype was counted once. The chain recombines TRBV12-3 or TRBV12-4 with TRBJ2-2; TRBD1 agrees at 10 bases. V shed 6 bases and J 6 bases; nucleotides not matched to a gene: 4. This CDR3 is 14 amino acids long. In DNA form, the CDR3 reads TGTGCCAGCAGAGGGACAGGGGATTCCGGGGAGCTGTTTTTT. Its translation is CASRGTGDSGELFF.

This clonotype was detected only a few times. The chain is built from TRBV6-1 and TRBJ1-4; tentative D call: TRBD1 (6 bases). The CDR3 runs to 15 residues. Germline V gene lookup returns CDR1 MNHNS and CDR2 SASEGT. V was clipped by 1 base and J by 10 bases, with 16 bases between them. CDR3 DNA: TGTGCCAGCAGTGAAGTAGTCCAGGGGCAGGGAAAACTGTTTTTT. It is translated as CASSEVVQGQGKLFF.

There are a few counts of this clonotype. J is TRBJ2-1 and V is TRBV6-1; 9 bases align to TRBD2. The J call may be faulty, since TRBJ2-5 better matches the DNA end. CDR1 is MNHNS and CDR2 is SASEGT in the germline V gene. CDR3 size: 15 residues. DNA of the CDR3: TGTGCCAGCAGTGTTGGCGGGAGGGCCGTGGAGACCCAGTACTTC. Amino acid sequence: CASSVGGRAVETQYF.

The rearrangement joins TRBV6-6 to TRBJ2-1; D remains unclear. Trimming removed 2 bases at V and 0 bases at J, with 5 bases between. CDR3 size: 14 residues. The germline V gene encodes CDR1 MNHNY and CDR2 SVGAGI (reference sequence). The CDR3 protein is CASSYPNSYNEQFF. As DNA, the CDR3 is TGTGCCAGCAGTTACCCGAACTCCTACAATGAGCAGTTCTTC.

The V and J genes are TRBV6-6 and TRBJ2-7; possibly TRBD2 for D (5 bases). The length of the CDR3 is 13 residues. V lost 2 bases to trimming and J lost 5 bases, with 10 bases between them. From germline, CDR1 is MNHNY and CDR2 SVGAGI (reference sequence). CDR3: CASSYQAEDEQYF. In DNA, the CDR3 is TGTGCCAGCAGTTACCAAGCGGAGGACGAGCAGTACTTC.

The chain combines TRBV7-6 with TRBJ2-1; no clear D. Germline-derived CDR1 and CDR2 are SGHVS and FNYEAQ. This CDR3 is built from 13 residues. The germline V and J ends were trimmed by 0 bases and 6 bases, with 6 bases remaining between them. The CDR3 loop is CASSLAYFNEQFF. DNA of the CDR3: TGTGCCAGCAGCTTAGCGTACTTCAATGAGCAGTTCTTC.

This chain links TRBV6-1 with TRBJ2-1; TRBD1 matches at 8 bases. Germline V gene lookup returns CDR1 MNHNS and CDR2 SASEGT. CDR3 length: 14 amino acids. V shed 5 bases and J 13 bases; nucleotides not matched to a gene: 13. The CDR3 region has the DNA TGTGCCAGCAGTTTACAGGGGGAAGAAGAGACCCAGTTCTTC. Amino acid sequence: CASSLQGEEETQFF.

V and J are TRBV6-1 and TRBJ2-1; TRBD1 matches at 7 bases. The closer fit of TRBJ2-4 to the DNA end suggests the J call may be wrong. Germline V gene data show CDR1 as MNHNS and CDR2 as SASEGT. The CDR3 sequence is 16 residues long. The CDR3 protein is CASSPEPGGAKNIQYF. CDR3 DNA: TGTGCCAGCAGCCCGGAACCAGGGGGTGCCAAAAACATTCAGTACTTC.

This chain connects TRBV6-1 to TRBJ2-1; 7 positions agree with TRBD1. In germline, CDR1 is MNHNS, CDR2 SASEGT. Trimming took 2 bases from V and 5 from J; bases not matched to a gene: 6. The CDR3 runs 15 residues. CDR3 residues: CASSEHTGANNEQFF. The DNA for the CDR3 is TGTGCCAGCAGTGAACATACAGGGGCGAACAATGAGCAGTTCTTC.

This clonotype showed up just a few times. V and J are TRBV24-1 and TRBJ2-3, with 11 positions matching TRBD2. Germline V gene sequence: CDR1 KGHDR, CDR2 SFDVKD. The CDR3 has 21 residues. Losses at the gene ends were 2 bases for V and 4 bases for J; bases not matched to a gene: 19. In nucleotides, the CDR3 is TGTGCCACCAGTGATTCGATGGGGGCTTTCCACGCTAGCGGGAGGCCAGATACGCAGTATTTT. Translation: CATSDSMGAFHASGRPDTQYF.

This clonotype occurred a few times. The rearrangement uses TRBV6-1 and TRBJ2-5; TRBD2 might be the D (5 bases). The J call is uncertain, as TRBJ2-1 better fits the DNA end. CDR3 length equals 14 residues. Germline CDR1 is MNHNS and CDR2 is SASEGT. The CDR3 region is CASSQPGYPVTQFF. In DNA form, the CDR3 reads TGTGCCAGCAGTCAACCGGGGTACCCTGTGACCCAGTTCTTC.

The genes are TRBV7-2 and TRBJ2-5, with TRBD2 matching 8 bases. The CDR3 spans 13 residues. CDR1 and CDR2 from the germline V gene are SGHTA and FQGNSA. Trimming cost V 5 bases and J 11 bases; bases outside gene matches: 10. For the CDR3, the DNA is TGTGCCAGCAGCCCGACCCTGGGACTAGAGCAGTACTTC. Protein sequence: CASSPTLGLEQYF.

This clonotype has only one observation. The chain couples TRBV6-1 to TRBJ2-2; TRBD1 is a possible D gene (5 bases). Germline V gene sequence: CDR1 MNHNS, CDR2 SASEGT. The CDR3 sequence is 14 residues long. The V end lost 2 bases, the J end lost 1 base, and 5 bases lay between the germline ends. The chain's CDR3 is CASSEQGNTGELFF. The DNA for the CDR3 is TGTGCCAGCAGTGAACAGGGGAACACCGGGGAGCTGTTTTTT.

This sequence joins TRBV7-2 and TRBJ2-1, with 8 bases identical to TRBD2. Germline CDR1 SGHTA, CDR2 FQGNSA. V gave up 2 bases and J gave up 8 bases; unmatched junction bases: 11. The CDR3 runs 16 residues. CDR3 sequence reads: CASSLWARGGADEQFF. CDR3 coding DNA: TGTGCCAGCAGCTTATGGGCCCGGGGGGGGGCGGATGAGCAGTTCTTC.